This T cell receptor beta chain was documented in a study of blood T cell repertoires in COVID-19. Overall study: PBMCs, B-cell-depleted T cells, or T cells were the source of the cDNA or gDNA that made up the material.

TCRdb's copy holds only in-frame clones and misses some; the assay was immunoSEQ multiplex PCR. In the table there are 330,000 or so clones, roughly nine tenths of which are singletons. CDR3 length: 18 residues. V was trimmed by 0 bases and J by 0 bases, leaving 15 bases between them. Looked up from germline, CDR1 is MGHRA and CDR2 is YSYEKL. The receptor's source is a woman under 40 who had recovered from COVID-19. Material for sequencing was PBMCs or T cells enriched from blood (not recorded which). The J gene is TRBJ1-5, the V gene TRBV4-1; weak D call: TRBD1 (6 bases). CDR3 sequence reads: CASSQEGGEGISNQPQHF. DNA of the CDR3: TGCGCCAGCAGCCAAGAAGGGGGGGAGGGAATTAGCAATCAGCCCCAGCATTTT.